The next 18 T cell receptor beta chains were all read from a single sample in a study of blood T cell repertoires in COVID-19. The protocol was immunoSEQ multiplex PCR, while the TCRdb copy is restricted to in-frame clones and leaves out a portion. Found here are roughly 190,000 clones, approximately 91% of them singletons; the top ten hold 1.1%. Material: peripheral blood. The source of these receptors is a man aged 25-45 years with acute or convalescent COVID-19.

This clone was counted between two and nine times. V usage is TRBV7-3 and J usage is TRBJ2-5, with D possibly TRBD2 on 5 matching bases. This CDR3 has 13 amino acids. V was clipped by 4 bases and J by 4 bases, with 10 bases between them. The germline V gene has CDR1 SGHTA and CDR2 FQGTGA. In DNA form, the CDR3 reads TGTGCCAGCAGCTCATATGGGAGAGAGACCCAGTACTTC. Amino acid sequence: CASSSYGRETQYF. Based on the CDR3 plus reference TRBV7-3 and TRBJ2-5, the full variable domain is GAGVSQTPSNKVTEKGKYVELRCDPISGHTALYWYRQSLGQGPEFLIYFQGTGAADDSGLPNDRFFAVRPEGSVSTLKIQRTERGDSAVYLCASSSYGRETQYFGPGTRLLVL.

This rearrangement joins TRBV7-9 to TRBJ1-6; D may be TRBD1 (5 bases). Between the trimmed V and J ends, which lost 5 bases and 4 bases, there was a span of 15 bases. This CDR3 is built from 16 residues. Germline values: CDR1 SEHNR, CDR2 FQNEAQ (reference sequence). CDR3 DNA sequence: TGTGCCAGCAGCCCATCCGGGGGGGGATATAATTCACCCCTCCACTTT. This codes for CASSPSGGGYNSPLHF.

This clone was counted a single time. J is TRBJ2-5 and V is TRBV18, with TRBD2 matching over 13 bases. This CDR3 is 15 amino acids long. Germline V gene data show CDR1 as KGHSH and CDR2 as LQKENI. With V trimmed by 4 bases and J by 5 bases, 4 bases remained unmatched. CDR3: CASSQTSGRVETQYF. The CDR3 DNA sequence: TGTGCCAGCTCACAAACTAGCGGGAGGGTCGAGACCCAGTACTTC.

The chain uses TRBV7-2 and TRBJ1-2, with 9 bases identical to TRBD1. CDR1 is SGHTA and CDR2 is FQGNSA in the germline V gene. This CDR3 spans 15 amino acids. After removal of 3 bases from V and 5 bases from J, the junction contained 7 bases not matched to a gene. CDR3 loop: CASSFTGTGRYGYTF. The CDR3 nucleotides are TGTGCCAGCAGCTTTACCGGGACAGGGAGGTATGGCTACACCTTC.

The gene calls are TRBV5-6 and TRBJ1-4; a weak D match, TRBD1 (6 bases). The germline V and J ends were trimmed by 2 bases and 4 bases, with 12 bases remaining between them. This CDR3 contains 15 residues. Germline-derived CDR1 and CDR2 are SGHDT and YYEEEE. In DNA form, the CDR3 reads TGTGCCAGCAGCTTCAGTGTCAGGGGTAATGAAAAACTGTTTTTT. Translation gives CASSFSVRGNEKLFF.

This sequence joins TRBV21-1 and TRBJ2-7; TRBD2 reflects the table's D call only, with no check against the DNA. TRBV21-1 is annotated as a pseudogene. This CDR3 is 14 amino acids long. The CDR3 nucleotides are TGTGCCAGGGGAACGAGCGGGAGGCAGGACGAGCAGTACTTC. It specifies CARGTSGRQDEQYF.

DNA of the CDR3: TGTGCCAGCAGTTTCGTAACTAGCACAGATACGCAGTATTTT. Translation gives CASSFVTSTDTQYF. The rearrangement uses TRBV28 and TRBJ2-3; D unclear. The CDR3 is 14 amino acids. CDR1 MDHEN and CDR2 SYDVKM come from the germline V gene. V was trimmed by 3 bases and J by 0 bases, leaving 7 bases between them.

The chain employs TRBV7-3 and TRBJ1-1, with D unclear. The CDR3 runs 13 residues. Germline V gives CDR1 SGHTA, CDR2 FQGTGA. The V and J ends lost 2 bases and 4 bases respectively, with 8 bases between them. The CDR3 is CASSLQPGTEAFF. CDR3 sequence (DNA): TGTGCCAGCAGCTTACAACCGGGCACTGAAGCTTTCTTT.

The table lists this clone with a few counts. CDR3: CASRREVSPGNTIYF. Written as DNA, the CDR3 is TGTGCCAGCAGGAGGGAGGTCAGCCCCGGAAACACCATATATTTT. V usage is TRBV2 and J usage is TRBJ1-3, with D hard to call. In germline, CDR1 is SNHLY, CDR2 FYNNEI. The CDR3 runs to 15 residues. Trimming shortened V by 6 bases and J by 4 bases, and 16 bases separated the two germline ends.

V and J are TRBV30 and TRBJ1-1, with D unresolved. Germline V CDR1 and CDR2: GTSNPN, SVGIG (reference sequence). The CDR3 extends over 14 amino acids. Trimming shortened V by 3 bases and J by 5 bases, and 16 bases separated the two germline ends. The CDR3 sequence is CAWREWRRRTEAFF. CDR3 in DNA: TGTGCCTGGAGGGAATGGCGGAGAAGGACTGAAGCTTTCTTT.

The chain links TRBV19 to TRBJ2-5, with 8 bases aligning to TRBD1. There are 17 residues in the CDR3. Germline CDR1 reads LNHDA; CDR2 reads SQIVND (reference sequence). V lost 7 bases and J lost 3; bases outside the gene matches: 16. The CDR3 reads CASTDNRRAGGEETQYF. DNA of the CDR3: TGTGCCAGTACCGACAACCGGAGGGCAGGGGGCGAAGAGACCCAGTACTTC.

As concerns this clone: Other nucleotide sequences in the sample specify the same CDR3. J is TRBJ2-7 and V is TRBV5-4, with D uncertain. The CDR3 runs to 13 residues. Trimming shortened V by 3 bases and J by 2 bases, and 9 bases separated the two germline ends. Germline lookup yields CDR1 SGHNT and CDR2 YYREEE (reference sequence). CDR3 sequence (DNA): TGTGCCAGCAGCTCCCGCGGTACCTACGAGCAGTACTTC. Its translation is CASSSRGTYEQYF.

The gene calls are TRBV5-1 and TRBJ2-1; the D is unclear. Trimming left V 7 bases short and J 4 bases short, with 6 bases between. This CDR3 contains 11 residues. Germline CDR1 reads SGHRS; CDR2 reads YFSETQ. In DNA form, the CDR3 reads TGCGCCAGCGGGCGTTACAATGAGCAGTTCTTC. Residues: CASGRYNEQFF.

DNA for the CDR3: TGTGCCAGCAGTAGGGACAGGGAAAAACCCCTCCACTTT. Protein: CASSRDREKPLHF. This chain links TRBV12-3 or TRBV12-4 with TRBJ1-6, with TRBD1 matching 9 bases. This CDR3 region has 13 residues. Trimming took 5 bases from V and 12 from J; bases not matched to a gene: 5.

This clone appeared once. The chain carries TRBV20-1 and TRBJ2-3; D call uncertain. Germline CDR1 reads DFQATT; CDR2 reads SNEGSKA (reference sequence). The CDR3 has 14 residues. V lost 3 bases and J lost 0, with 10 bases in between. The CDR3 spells CSASRRASTDTQYF. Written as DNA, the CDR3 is TGCAGTGCTAGTAGGAGAGCTAGCACAGATACGCAGTATTTT.

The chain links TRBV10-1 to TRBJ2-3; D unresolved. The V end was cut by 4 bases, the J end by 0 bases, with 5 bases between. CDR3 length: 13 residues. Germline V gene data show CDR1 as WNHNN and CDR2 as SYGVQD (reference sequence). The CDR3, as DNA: TGCGCCAGCAGTGGTCCTAGCACAGATACGCAGTATTTT. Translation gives CASSGPSTDTQYF.

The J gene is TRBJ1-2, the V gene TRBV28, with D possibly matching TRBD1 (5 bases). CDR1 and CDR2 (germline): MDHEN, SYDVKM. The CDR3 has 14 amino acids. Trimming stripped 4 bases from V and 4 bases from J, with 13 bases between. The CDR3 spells CASSSGDPGYGYTF. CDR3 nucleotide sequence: TGTGCCAGCAGTTCGGGGGACCCCGGCTATGGCTACACCTTC.

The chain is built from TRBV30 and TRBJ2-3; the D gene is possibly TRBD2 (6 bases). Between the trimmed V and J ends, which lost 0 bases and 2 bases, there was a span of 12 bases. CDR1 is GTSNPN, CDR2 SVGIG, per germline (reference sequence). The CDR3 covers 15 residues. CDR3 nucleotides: TGTGCCTGGAGTGTGTACGGGGGTTCCACAGATACGCAGTATTTT. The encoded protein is CAWSVYGGSTDTQYF.